The T cell receptor (beta chain) under discussion was sequenced for a study of blood T cell repertoires in COVID-19. About the study: Material from acute and convalescent COVID-19 was sourced from the United States, Italy and Spain.

TCRdb keeps only in-frame clones here, not all; method: immunoSEQ multiplex PCR. The sample gives 360,000 or so clones, roughly 87% of which show up once; under 5% is in the top ten. The CDR3 has 13 amino acids. Germline CDR1 is MNHNS and CDR2 is SASEGT. Trimming left V 0 bases short and J 8 bases short, with 10 bases between. The specimen sequenced was peripheral blood. The receptor was derived from a woman aged 55 to 70 with COVID-19, enrolled during active disease. The J gene is TRBJ1-2, the V gene TRBV6-1; no definite D call. CDR3 bases: TGTGCCAGCAGTGAAGCAACGGTCTACGGCTACACCTTC. Amino acid sequence: CASSEATVYGYTF.